These 5 T cell receptor beta chains were all obtained from the same sample, sequenced in a study of response to subunit inactivated influenza vaccine. TCRdb passed the RT-PCR reads through MiXCR, listing each CDR3 protein once. The profile shows about 190,000 distinct CDR3 sequences, roughly 14% of them singletons. Sequences were derived from CD8+ T cells sorted from PBMCs, sampled more than 4 days after vaccination. The receptors were gathered from a man aged 50-60 years who received an inactivated influenza vaccine.

This clonotype was seen only a few times. The junction departs from the called germline gene at one end, perhaps through a read error. The rearrangement joins TRBV7-9 to TRBJ1-4; D is uncertain. This CDR3 is 14 amino acids long. CDR1 is SEHNR, CDR2 FQNEAQ, per germline (reference sequence). The CDR3 bases are TGTGACAGCAGCCCTACATCAACTAATGAAAAACTGTTTTTT. Translation: CDSSPTSTNEKLFF.

This clonotype has more than one count but fewer than ten. This chain joins TRBV12-3 or TRBV12-4 and TRBJ2-7; 8 nucleotides agree with TRBD1. J lost 5 bases, V lost 5 bases, and 11 bases had no gene match. This CDR3 is built from 15 residues. The CDR3 DNA reads as TGTGCCAGCAGTGCCGGACAGGGCCTTGGGAACGAGCAGTACTTC. It encodes CASSAGQGLGNEQYF.

This clonotype was seen repeatedly, ten times or more. The V gene is TRBV4-3, the J gene TRBJ2-7; D is perhaps TRBD1 or TRBD2 (5 bases each). The CDR3 loop spans 15 amino acids. V was trimmed by 3 bases and J by 0 bases, leaving 12 bases between them. Germline assignment: CDR1 LGHNA and CDR2 YSLEER. This CDR3 is CASSQGIGGSYEQYF. The DNA of the CDR3 is TGCGCCAGCAGCCAGGGGATTGGGGGCTCCTACGAGCAGTACTTC.

The chain couples TRBV7-9 to TRBJ1-2; a possible D gene is TRBD1 (6 bases). CDR1 SEHNR and CDR2 FQNEAQ come from the germline V gene (reference sequence). V dropped 6 bases and J dropped 0 bases, with 14 bases sitting between them. This CDR3 comprises 15 residues. CDR3 sequence (DNA): TGTGCCAGCAGACCGACAGGCCTTGCTAACTATGGCTACACCTTC. It codes for CASRPTGLANYGYTF.

This clonotype was recorded a few times. The V gene is TRBV6-5, the J gene TRBJ2-5; D gene unclear. The CDR3 is 11 residues long. V was clipped by 4 bases and J by 5 bases, with 5 bases between them. Germline V gene sequence: CDR1 MNHEY, CDR2 SVGAGI. The CDR3 DNA follows: TGTGCCAGCAGTTCCCTGGAGACCCAGTACTTC. Translated: CASSSLETQYF.